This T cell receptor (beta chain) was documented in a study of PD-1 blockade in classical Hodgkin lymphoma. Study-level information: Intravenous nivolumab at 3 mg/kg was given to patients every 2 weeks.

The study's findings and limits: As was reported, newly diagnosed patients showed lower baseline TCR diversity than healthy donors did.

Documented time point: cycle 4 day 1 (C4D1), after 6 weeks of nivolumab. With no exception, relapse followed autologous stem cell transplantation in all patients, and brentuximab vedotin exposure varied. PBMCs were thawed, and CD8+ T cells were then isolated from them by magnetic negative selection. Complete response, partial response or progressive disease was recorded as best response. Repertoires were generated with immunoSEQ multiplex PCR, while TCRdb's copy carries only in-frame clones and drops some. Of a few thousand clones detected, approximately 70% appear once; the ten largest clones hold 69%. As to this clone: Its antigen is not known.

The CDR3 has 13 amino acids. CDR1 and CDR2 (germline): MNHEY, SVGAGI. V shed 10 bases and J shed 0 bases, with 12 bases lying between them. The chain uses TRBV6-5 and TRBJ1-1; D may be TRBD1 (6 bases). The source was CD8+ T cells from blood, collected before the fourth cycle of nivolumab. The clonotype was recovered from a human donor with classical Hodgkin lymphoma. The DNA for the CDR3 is TGTGCCACCACGGGACACATGAACACTGAAGCTTTCTTT. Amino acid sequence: CATTGHMNTEAFF.